This TCR beta chain was profiled in a study of blood T cells in healthy people across ages. Germline CDR1 and CDR2: SEHNR and FQNEAQ (reference sequence). V shed 4 bases and J shed 6 bases, with 7 bases lying between them. CDR3 length equals 11 residues. Through a sample-barcoded 5' primer and a J-beta primer mix, a second PCR was run for roughly 6 to 11 cycles. Researchers report that each sample yielded at least 2.5 million CDR3-containing paired-end reads. TCRdb recomputed calls from the 5' RACE reads with MiXCR, one row per CDR3 protein. The sample consists of roughly 1.9 million distinct CDR3 sequences, around 40% of them appearing once.

This chain connects TRBV7-9 to TRBJ2-7; the D is unclear. Sequencing was performed on blood. The source of this sequence is a human donor in good health. The CDR3 protein is CASSSVFEQYF. Here the CDR3 DNA reads TGTGCCAGCAGCTCGGTATTCGAGCAGTACTTC.